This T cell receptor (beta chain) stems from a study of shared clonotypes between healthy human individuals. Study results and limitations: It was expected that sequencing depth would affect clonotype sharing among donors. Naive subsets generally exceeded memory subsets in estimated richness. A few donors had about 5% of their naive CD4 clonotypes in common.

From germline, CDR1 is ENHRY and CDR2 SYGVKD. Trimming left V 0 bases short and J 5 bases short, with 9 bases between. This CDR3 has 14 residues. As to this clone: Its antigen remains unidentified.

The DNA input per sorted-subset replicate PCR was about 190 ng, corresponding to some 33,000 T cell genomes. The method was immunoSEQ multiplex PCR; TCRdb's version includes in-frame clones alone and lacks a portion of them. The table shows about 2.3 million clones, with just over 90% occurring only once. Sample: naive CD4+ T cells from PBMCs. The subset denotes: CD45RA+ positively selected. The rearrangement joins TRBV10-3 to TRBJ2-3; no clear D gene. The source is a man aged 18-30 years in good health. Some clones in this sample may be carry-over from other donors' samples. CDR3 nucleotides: TGTGCCATCAGTGAGTCGTACGCCCAAGATACGCAGTATTTT. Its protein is CAISESYAQDTQYF.